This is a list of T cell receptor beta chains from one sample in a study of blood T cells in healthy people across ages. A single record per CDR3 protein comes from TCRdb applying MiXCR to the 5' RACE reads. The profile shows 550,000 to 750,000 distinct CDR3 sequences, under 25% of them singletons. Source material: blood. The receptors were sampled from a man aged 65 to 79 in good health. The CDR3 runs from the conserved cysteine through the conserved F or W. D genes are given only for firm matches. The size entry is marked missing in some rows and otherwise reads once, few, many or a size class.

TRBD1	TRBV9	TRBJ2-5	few	CASKPGQGYFETQYF	TGTGCCAGCAAGCCTGGACAGGGGTATTTTGAGACCCAGTACTTC
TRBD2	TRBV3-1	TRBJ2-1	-	CASSRLAGGPSDEQFF	TGTGCCAGCAGCCGGCTAGCGGGAGGGCCTTCGGATGAGCAGTTCTTC
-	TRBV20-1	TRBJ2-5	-	CSARVGGNQETQYF	TGCAGTGCTAGAGTGGGCGGGAACCAAGAGACCCAGTACTTC
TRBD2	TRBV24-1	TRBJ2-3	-	CATAGTSFPDTQYF	TGTGCCACCGCAGGGACTAGCTTCCCAGATACGCAGTATTTT
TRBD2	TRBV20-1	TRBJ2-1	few	CSARFLAGGMGSYNEQFF	TGCAGTGCTAGGTTCCTAGCGGGAGGGATGGGCTCCTACAATGAGCAGTTCTTC
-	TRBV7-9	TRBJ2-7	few	CASTWTGSSYEQYF	TGTGCCAGCACCTGGACCGGATCCTCCTACGAGCAGTACTTC
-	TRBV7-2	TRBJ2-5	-	CASSLAPWTQYF	TGTGCCAGCAGCTTAGCTCCGTGGACCCAGTACTTC
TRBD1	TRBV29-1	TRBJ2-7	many	CSVGPQGELYEQYF	TGCAGCGTCGGCCCGCAGGGGGAACTCTACGAGCAGTACTTC
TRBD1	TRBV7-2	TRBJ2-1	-	CASSIGTGESSYNEQFF	TGTGCCAGCAGCATTGGGACAGGGGAAAGCTCCTACAATGAGCAGTTCTTC
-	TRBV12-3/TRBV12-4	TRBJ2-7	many	CASTRDSGLYEQYF	TGTGCCAGCACCCGGGATAGCGGCCTCTACGAGCAGTACTTC
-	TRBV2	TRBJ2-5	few	CASRLPTSEETQYF	TGTGCCAGCAGACTCCCGACTAGTGAGGAGACCCAGTACTTC
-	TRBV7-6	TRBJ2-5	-	CASSLGGQYQETQYF	TGTGCCAGCAGCTTAGGGGGGCAGTACCAAGAGACCCAGTACTTC
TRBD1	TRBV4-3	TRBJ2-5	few	CASSQDPQGAETQYF	TGCGCCAGCAGCCAAGACCCGCAGGGGGCCGAGACCCAGTACTTC
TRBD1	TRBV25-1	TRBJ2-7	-	CASSVQGPPYEQYF	TGTGCCAGCAGTGTACAGGGGCCTCCCTACGAGCAGTACTTC
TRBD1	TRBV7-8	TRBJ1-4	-	CASSLVVNPGQKKLTNEKLFF	TGTGCCAGCAGCTTAGTGGTAAATCCGGGACAGAAGAAACTGACTAATGAAAAACTGTTTTTT
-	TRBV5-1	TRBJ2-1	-	CASTPRELSTYNEQFF	TGCGCCAGCACCCCCCGCGAACTATCGACCTACAATGAGCAGTTCTTC
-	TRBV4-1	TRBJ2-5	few	CASSQESGREETQYF	TGCGCCAGCAGCCAAGAGTCGGGTCGGGAGGAGACCCAGTACTTC
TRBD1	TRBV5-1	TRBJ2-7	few	CASSRGQERGEQYF	TGCGCCAGCAGCCGCGGACAGGAGAGGGGCGAGCAGTACTTC
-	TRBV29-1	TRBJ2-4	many	CSVEIGTYIENIQYF	TGCAGCGTTGAAATTGGGACATATATCGAAAACATTCAGTACTTC
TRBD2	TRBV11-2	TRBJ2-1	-	CASSAGTSGIGGSYNEQFF	TGTGCCAGCAGCGCCGGGACTAGCGGGATTGGTGGCTCCTACAATGAGCAGTTCTTC
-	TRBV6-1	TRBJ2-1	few	CASSEIGGWIDNEQFF	TGTGCCAGCAGTGAGATTGGGGGCTGGATAGACAATGAGCAGTTCTTC